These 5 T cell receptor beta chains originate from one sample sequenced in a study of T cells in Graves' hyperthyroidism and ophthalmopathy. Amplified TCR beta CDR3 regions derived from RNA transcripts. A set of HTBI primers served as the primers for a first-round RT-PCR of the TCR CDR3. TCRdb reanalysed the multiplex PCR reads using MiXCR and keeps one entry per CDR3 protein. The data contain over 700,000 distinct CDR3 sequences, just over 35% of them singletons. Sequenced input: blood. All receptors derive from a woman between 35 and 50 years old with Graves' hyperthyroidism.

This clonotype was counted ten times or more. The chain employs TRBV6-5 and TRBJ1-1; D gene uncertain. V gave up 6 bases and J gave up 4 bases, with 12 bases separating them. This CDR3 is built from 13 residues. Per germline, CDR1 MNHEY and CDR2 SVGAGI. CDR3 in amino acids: CASSPLVGTEAFF. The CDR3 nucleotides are TGTGCCAGCAGCCCCCTCGTGGGCACTGAAGCTTTCTTT.

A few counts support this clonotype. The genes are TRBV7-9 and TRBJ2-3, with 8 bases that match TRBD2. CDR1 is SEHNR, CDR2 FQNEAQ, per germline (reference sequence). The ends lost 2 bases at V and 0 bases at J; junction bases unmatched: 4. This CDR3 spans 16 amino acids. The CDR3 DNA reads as TGTGCCAGCAGCTTACGAACTAGCGGAAGCACAGATACGCAGTATTTT. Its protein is CASSLRTSGSTDTQYF. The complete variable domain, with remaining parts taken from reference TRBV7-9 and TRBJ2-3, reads DTGVSQNPRHKITKRGQNVTFRCDPISEHNRLYWYRQTLGQGPEFLTYFQNEAQLEKSRLLSDRFSAERPKGSFSTLEIQRTEQGDSAMYLCASSLRTSGSTDTQYFGPGTRLTVL.

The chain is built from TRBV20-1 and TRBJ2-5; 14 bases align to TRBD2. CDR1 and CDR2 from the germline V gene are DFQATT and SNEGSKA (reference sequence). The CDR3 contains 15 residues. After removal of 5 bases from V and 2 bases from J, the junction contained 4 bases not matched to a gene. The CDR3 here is CSADGLAGGQETQYF. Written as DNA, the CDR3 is TGCAGTGCTGACGGACTAGCGGGGGGTCAAGAGACCCAGTACTTC.

The CDR3 nucleotides are TGTGCCAGCAGCTTAGAATTGCATGCTGAAGCTTTCTTT. It yields the protein CASSLELHAEAFF. The chain is built from TRBV7-2 and TRBJ1-1; D gene unclear. Looked up from germline, CDR1 is SGHTA and CDR2 is FQGNSA. The V end was cut by 1 base, the J end by 6 bases, with 9 bases between. This CDR3 comprises 13 residues.

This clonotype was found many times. The CDR3 DNA follows: TGTGCCAGCACCCTGCGGATCAATCAGCCCCAGCATTTT. Protein: CASTLRINQPQHF. The chain combines TRBV2 with TRBJ1-5; D unresolved. V lost 7 bases and J 3 bases, leaving 10 bases between the germline ends. The germline gives CDR1 SNHLY, CDR2 FYNNEI. The CDR3 spans 13 residues.